A selection of T cell receptor beta chains follows, all from one sample in a study of cytomegalovirus exposure and HLA in healthy donors. Using immunoSEQ multiplex PCR, the repertoire was profiled, and TCRdb retains in-frame clones only, with some absent. The sample has over 130,000 clones; around 80% are singletons. Specimen: PBMCs. The receptors here all came from a female donor in good health and CMV-seronegative. CDR3s include the opening cysteine and the closing phenylalanine or tryptophan. The D gene is left open where the match is weak. Clone size is stated in some rows and not others, as once, few, many or a class when expanded.

TRBV15	TRBJ2-2	TRBD2	.	CATSRGREGTGELFF	TGTGCCACCAGCAGGGGCCGGGAGGGCACCGGGGAGCTGTTTTTT
TRBV27	TRBJ1-1	.	.	CASSLRTVRDPHLGTEAFF	TGTGCCAGCAGTTTACGGACAGTTAGGGACCCCCACTTGGGCACTGAAGCTTTCTTT
TRBV6-5	TRBJ1-2	TRBD1	.	CASSSTDRGPYGYTF	TGTGCCAGCAGTTCCACGGACAGGGGGCCTTATGGCTACACCTTC
TRBV6-5	TRBJ1-4	TRBD1	.	CASRGTDNEKLFF	TGTGCCAGCAGGGGGACAGATAATGAAAAACTGTTTTTT
TRBV7-9	TRBJ2-5	TRBD1	once	CASIPRDREYQETQYF	TGTGCCAGCATCCCTCGGGACAGAGAGTACCAAGAGACCCAGTACTTC
TRBV7-9	TRBJ2-6	.	.	CASSPWATGANVLTF	TGTGCCAGCAGCCCGTGGGCAACTGGGGCCAACGTCCTGACTTTC
TRBV18	TRBJ1-4	.	.	CASSALGGGDEKLFF	TGTGCCAGCTCAGCCCTGGGTGGGGGCGATGAAAAACTGTTTTTT
TRBV7-9	TRBJ2-2	.	few	CASSPPVEAGELFF	TGTGCCAGCAGCCCTCCAGTGGAGGCCGGGGAGCTGTTTTTT
TRBV5-1	TRBJ2-7	.	few	CASSLEGSINEQYF	TGCGCCAGCAGCTTGGAAGGTAGCATCAACGAGCAGTACTTC
TRBV6-1	TRBJ2-2	TRBD2	.	CASSERLAGNTGELFF	TGTGCCAGCAGTGAAAGACTAGCGGGTAACACCGGGGAGCTGTTTTTT
TRBV5-4	TRBJ2-3	TRBD2	few	CASRTSGSTDTQYF	TGTGCCAGCAGGACTAGCGGGAGCACAGATACGCAGTATTTT
TRBV5-1	TRBJ2-5	TRBD2	.	CASATSGSSSQETQYF	TGCGCCAGCGCTACTAGCGGGAGTTCCTCCCAAGAGACCCAGTACTTC
TRBV13	TRBJ2-3	TRBD2	.	CASSFSGRTDTQYF	TGTGCCAGCAGCTTTAGCGGGAGAACAGATACGCAGTATTTT
TRBV5-6	TRBJ2-5	.	few	CASSLVGSQGSETQYF	TGTGCCAGCAGCTTGGTGGGTTCACAGGGCTCTGAGACCCAGTACTTC
TRBV6-5	TRBJ1-1	TRBD1	once	CASSSRTGMNTEAFF	TGTGCCAGCAGTTCCCGGACAGGGATGAACACTGAAGCTTTCTTT
TRBV27	TRBJ1-5	TRBD1	.	CASRSGTGEAQPQHF	TGTGCCAGCAGATCCGGGACAGGGGAAGCTCAGCCCCAGCATTTT
TRBV30	TRBJ2-4	TRBD2	.	CAWRVAGTGNIQYF	TGTGCCTGGAGAGTAGCGGGAACCGGTAACATTCAGTACTTC
TRBV5-1	TRBJ2-2	TRBD2	.	CASSLAGERDLNTNTGELFF	TGCGCCAGCAGCTTGGCCGGCGAGCGGGACCTAAATACGAACACCGGGGAGCTGTTTTTT
TRBV27	TRBJ1-2	TRBD1	.	CASSLRRQGHGYTF	TGTGCCAGCAGTTTGAGGAGACAGGGGCATGGCTACACCTTC
TRBV19	TRBJ1-2	.	.	CASSITDSPLGYTF	TGTGCCAGTAGTATTACTGACAGTCCCTTGGGCTACACCTTC
TRBV5-6	TRBJ2-3	TRBD1	.	CASSSPGQGRDTQYF	TGTGCCAGCAGCTCACCGGGACAGGGAAGAGATACGCAGTATTTT
TRBV19	TRBJ1-2	TRBD1	.	CASSIDFGTVGYTF	TGTGCCAGTAGTATAGATTTTGGGACAGTTGGCTACACCTTC
TRBV6-1	TRBJ1-1	.	.	CASQTDSMNTEAFF	TGTGCCAGCCAAACCGACAGTATGAACACTGAAGCTTTCTTT
TRBV4-2	TRBJ2-1	TRBD1	once	CASSQGQGVYNEQFF	TGTGCCAGCAGCCAGGGACAGGGGGTGTACAATGAGCAGTTCTTC
TRBV15	TRBJ2-7	.	.	CATSRDFGTYYEQYF	TGTGCCACCAGCAGGGACTTCGGGACTTACTACGAGCAGTACTTC
TRBV5-8	TRBJ1-4	TRBD1	.	CASSLGTGASNEKLFF	TGTGCCAGCAGCCTTGGGACAGGGGCTTCTAATGAAAAACTGTTTTTT